This TCR beta chain was recorded in a study of blood T cell repertoires in COVID-19. This clone occurred once. The repertoire was sequenced with immunoSEQ multiplex PCR; TCRdb's copy has only in-frame clones and lacks some. This sample has 140,000 or so clones, with 75% to 90% found just once. The CDR3 runs to 15 residues. Germline V lookup: CDR1 KGHDR, CDR2 SFDVKD. The V gene end was trimmed by 4 bases and the J gene end by 5 bases; junction bases not matched to a gene: 8. Material for sequencing was peripheral blood. This TCR was sampled from a man aged 55 to 69 with active or convalescent COVID-19. The rearrangement links TRBV24-1 to TRBJ2-5, with 8 bases that match TRBD1. The CDR3 reads CATSDPTGAGETQYF. The CDR3 region has the DNA TGTGCCACCAGTGACCCGACAGGGGCAGGCGAGACCCAGTACTTC.